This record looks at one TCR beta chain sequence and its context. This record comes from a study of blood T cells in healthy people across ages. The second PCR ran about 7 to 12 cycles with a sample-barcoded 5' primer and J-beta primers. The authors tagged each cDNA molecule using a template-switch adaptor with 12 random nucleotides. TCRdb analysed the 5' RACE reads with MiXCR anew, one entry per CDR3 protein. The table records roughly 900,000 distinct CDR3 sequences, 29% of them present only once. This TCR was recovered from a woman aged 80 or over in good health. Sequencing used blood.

The CDR3 DNA is TGTGCCAGCAGCCATGGACGGTGGTCGAACACTGAAGCTTTCTTT. It yields the protein CASSHGRWSNTEAFF. The V call is TRBV14, the J call TRBJ1-1, with D unresolved. This CDR3 has 15 amino acids. Germline V gene data show CDR1 as SGHDN and CDR2 as FVKESK. V was trimmed by 3 bases and J by 1 base, leaving 12 bases between them.